The following is a T cell receptor beta chain sequence with its context. What it recognizes is unknown. Per individual sample, approximately 100,000 TCR templates were assayed. TCRdb keeps only in-frame clones here, not all; method: immunoSEQ multiplex PCR. The table includes more than 85,000 clones, about 94% detected once. The sample is drawn from a study of siplizumab effects on memory and regulatory T cells. General study results and limits: Many proliferating CD4+ or CD8+ clones remained unclassified. Roughly 75-96% of them could not be assigned either a naive or a memory phenotype. In siplizumab cultures, the suppressive function of proliferating Tregs remained unconfirmed. Naive T cells, seemingly more diverse than memory cells, seemed major alloresponse contributors.

V was shortened by 6 bases and J by 1 base, with 21 bases between the two germline ends. The CDR3 runs to 17 residues. Germline values: CDR1 SGHTA, CDR2 FQGNSA. The sequence came from a human donor in good health. The chain is built from TRBV7-2 and TRBJ1-1, with D maybe TRBD1 (5 bases). Input material: CD4+ T cells sorted from blood. The CDR3 DNA is TGTGCCAGCAGTCTTACATATTCAGGGCAGAGGAACACTGAAGCTTTCTTT. It yields the protein CASSLTYSGQRNTEAFF.